The present T cell receptor beta chain was sequenced within a study of patients and donors after allogeneic stem cell transplantation (TCRdb year 2020). This clonotype appeared a few times. Its antigen remains unidentified. Base qualities are missing; no much larger clone stands one base away. The method was RT-PCR. The instrument was a NextSeq 550. The public reads were run again by TCRdb, first through fastp at Q25 and then through MiXCR, and only productive beta chains were kept. Each entry is one CDR3 protein sequence, shown with its most common DNA and genes. This sample is represented by about 960,000 distinct CDR3 sequences; more than 15% of them were singletons. The ten largest account for approximately 5.9% of the sample. Specimen: blood, either unsorted or a sorted T cell fraction (not recorded which). This receptor was obtained from a human donor who was either an allogeneic HSCT recipient or a stem cell or donor lymphocyte infusion donor (not recorded which). It is not recorded whose cells these are; they may come from a transplant donor.

The CDR3 is CASSQDSPRALFTDTQYF. Here is the DNA: TGCGCCAGCAGCCAAGATAGTCCCAGAGCACTATTCACAGATACGCAGTATTTT. The V gene is TRBV4-1 and the J gene is TRBJ2-3; the D gene remains uncertain. The germline V gene specifies MGHRA as CDR1 and YSYEKL as CDR2. Trimming costs V 0 bases and J 2 bases, and their ends lie 18 bases apart. The CDR3, from cysteine to phenylalanine, totals 18 residues. Only the CDR3 region is kept as DNA, spanning 54 bases read in frame from base 1.